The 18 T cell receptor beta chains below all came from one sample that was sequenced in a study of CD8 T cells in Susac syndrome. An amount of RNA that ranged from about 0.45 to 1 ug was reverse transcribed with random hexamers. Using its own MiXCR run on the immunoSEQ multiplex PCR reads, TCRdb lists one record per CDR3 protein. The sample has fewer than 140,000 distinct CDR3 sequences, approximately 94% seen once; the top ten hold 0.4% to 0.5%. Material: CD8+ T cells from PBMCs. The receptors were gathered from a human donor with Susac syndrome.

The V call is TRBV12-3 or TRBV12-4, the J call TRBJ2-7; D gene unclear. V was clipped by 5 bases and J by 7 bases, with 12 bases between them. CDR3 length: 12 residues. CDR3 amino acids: CASSPARLEQYF. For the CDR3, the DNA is TGTGCCAGCAGTCCAGCGAGGTTGGAGCAGTACTTC.

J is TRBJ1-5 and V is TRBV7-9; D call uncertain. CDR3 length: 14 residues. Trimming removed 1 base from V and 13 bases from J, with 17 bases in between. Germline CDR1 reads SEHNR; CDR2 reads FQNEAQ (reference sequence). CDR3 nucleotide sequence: TGTGCCAGCAGCTTAGACAGCCTCAACACGATACAGCATTTT. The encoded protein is CASSLDSLNTIQHF.

CDR3 DNA: TGTGCCACCAGTGACCCCCAACGGGCGGAGCAGTACTTC. Its protein is CATSDPQRAEQYF. J is TRBJ2-7 and V is TRBV24-1; D unclear. This CDR3 spans 13 amino acids. Trimming removed 4 bases from V and 7 bases from J, with 13 bases in between. Per germline, CDR1 KGHDR and CDR2 SFDVKD.

The CDR3 loop is CASSKSCRVGGYTF. CDR3 bases: TGTGCCAGCAGCAAAAGCTGCAGGGTGGGCGGCTACACCTTC. V usage is TRBV21-1 and J usage is TRBJ1-2. TRBV21-1 is flagged as a pseudogene. This CDR3 comprises 14 residues.

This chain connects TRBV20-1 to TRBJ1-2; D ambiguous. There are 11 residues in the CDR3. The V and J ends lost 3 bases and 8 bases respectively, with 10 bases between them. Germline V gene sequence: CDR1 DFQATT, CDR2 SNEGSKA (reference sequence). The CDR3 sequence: CSARSQKGYTF. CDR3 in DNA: TGCAGTGCTAGGTCCCAGAAGGGCTACACCTTC.

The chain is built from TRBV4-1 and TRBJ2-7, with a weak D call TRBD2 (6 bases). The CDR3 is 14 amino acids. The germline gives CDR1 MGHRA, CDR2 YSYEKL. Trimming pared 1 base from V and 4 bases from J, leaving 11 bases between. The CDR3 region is CASSQGDSLYEQYF. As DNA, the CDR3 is TGCGCCAGCAGCCAAGGGGACTCCCTATACGAGCAGTACTTC.

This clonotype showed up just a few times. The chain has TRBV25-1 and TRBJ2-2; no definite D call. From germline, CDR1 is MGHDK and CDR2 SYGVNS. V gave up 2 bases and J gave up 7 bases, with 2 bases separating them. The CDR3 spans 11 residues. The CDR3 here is CASSEGGELFF. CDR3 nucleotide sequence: TGTGCCAGCAGTGAAGGCGGGGAGCTGTTTTTT.

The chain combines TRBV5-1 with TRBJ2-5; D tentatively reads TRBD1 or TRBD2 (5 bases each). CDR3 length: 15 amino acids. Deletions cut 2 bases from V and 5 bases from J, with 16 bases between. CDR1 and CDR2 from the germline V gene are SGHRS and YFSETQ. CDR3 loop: CASSFGPEGMETQYF. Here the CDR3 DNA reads TGCGCCAGCAGCTTTGGACCCGAGGGGATGGAGACCCAGTACTTC.

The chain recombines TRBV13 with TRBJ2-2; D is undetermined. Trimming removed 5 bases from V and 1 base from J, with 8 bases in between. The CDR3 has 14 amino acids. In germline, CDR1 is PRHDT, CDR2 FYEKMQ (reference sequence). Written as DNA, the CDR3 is TGTGCCAGCAGCCCCCAAATGAACACCGGGGAGCTGTTTTTT. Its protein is CASSPQMNTGELFF.

The DNA of the CDR3 is TGTGCCAGCAGCGTAGTAGGGACAGGGGAATATGGCTACACCTTC. This encodes CASSVVGTGEYGYTF. The V and J genes are TRBV9 and TRBJ1-2; TRBD1 agrees at 10 bases. CDR1 and CDR2 (germline): SGDLS, YYNGEE. The CDR3 is 15 residues long. The V and J ends lost 0 bases and 5 bases, in that order; junction bases with no gene match: 4.

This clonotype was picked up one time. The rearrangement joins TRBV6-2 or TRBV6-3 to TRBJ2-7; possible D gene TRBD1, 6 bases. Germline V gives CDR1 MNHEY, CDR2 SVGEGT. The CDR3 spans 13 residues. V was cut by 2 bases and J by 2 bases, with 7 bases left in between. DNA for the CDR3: TGTGCCAGCAGTTACGGACAGACCTACGAGCAGTACTTC. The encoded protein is CASSYGQTYEQYF.

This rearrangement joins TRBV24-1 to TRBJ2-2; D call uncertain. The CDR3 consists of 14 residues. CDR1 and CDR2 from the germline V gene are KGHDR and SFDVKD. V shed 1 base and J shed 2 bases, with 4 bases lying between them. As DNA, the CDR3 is TGTGCCACCAGTGATTTATCCAACACCGGGGAGCTGTTTTTT. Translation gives CATSDLSNTGELFF.

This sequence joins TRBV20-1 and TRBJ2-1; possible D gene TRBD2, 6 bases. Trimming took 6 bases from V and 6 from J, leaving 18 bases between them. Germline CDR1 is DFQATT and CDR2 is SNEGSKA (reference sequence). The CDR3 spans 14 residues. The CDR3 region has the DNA TGCAGTGCCACGGGACTTAGCCCAGGCAATGAGCAGTTCTTC. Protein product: CSATGLSPGNEQFF.

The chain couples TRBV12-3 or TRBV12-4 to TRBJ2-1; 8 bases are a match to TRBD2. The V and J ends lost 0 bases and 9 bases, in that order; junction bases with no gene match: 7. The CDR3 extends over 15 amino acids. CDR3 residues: CASSLAGTSMGEQFF. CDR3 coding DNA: TGTGCCAGCAGTTTAGCTGGGACTAGTATGGGTGAGCAGTTCTTC.

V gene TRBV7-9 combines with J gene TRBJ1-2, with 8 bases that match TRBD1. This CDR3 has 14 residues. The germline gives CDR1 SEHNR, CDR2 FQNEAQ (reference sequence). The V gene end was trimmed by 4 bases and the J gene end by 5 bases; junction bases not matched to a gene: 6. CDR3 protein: CASSSGGQVYGYTF. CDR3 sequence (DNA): TGTGCCAGCAGCTCAGGGGGACAGGTTTATGGCTACACCTTC.

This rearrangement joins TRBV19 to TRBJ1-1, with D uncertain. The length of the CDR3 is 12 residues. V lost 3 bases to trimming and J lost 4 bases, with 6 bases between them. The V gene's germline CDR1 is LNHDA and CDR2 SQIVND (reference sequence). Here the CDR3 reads CASSIGPTEAFF. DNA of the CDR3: TGTGCCAGTAGTATTGGGCCCACTGAAGCTTTCTTT.

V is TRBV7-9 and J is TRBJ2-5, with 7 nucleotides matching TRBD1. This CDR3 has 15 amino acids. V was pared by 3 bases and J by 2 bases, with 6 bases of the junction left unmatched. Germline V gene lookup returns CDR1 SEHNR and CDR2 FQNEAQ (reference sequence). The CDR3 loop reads CASSLSVGQQETQYF. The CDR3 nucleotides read TGTGCCAGCAGCTTGAGCGTGGGACAGCAAGAGACCCAGTACTTC.

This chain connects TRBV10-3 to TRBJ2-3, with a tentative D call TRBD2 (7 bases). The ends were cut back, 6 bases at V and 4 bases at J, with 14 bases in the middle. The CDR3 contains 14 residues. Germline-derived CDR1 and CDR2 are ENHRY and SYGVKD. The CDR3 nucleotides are TGTGCCATCAGCCAACGGGGGGCAGCAGATACGCAGTATTTT. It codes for CAISQRGAADTQYF.